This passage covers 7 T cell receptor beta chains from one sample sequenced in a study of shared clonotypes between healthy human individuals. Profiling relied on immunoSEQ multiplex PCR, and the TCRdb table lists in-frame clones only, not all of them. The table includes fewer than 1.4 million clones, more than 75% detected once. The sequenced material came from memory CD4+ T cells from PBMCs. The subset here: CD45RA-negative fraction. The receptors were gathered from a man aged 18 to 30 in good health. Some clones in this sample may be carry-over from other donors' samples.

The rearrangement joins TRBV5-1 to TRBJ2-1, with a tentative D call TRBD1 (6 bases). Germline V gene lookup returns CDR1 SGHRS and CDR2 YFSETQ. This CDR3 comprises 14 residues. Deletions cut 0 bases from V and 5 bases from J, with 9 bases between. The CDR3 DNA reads TGCGCCAGCAGCTTGGTTCCAGGGGACAATGAGCAGTTCTTC. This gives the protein CASSLVPGDNEQFF.

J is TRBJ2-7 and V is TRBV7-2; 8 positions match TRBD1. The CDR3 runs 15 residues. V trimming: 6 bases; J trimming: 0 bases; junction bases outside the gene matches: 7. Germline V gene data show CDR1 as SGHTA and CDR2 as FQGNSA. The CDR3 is CASSYRGMSSYEQYF. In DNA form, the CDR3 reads TGTGCCAGCAGTTACAGGGGGATGAGCTCCTACGAGCAGTACTTC.

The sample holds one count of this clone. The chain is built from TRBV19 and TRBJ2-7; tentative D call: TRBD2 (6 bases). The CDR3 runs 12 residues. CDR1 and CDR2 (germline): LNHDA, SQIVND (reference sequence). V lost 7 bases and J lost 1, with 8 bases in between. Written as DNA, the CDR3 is TGTGCCAGTATGAGCGGGTCCTACGAGCAGTACTTC. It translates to CASMSGSYEQYF.

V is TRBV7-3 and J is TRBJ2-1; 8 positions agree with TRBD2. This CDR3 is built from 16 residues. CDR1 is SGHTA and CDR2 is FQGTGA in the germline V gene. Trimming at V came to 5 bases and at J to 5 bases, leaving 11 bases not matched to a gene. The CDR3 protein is CASSTGWLAGNNEQFF. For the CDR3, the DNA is TGTGCCAGCAGCACCGGGTGGCTAGCGGGTAACAATGAGCAGTTCTTC.

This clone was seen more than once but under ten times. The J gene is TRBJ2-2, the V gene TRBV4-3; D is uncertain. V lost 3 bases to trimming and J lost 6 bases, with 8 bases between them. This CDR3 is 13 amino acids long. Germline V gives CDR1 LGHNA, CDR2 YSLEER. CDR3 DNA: TGCGCCAGCAGCCAGTTTCGGGCCGGGGAGCTGTTTTTT. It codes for CASSQFRAGELFF.

CDR3 in DNA: TGTGCCAGCAGCTTGGGATGGGACAGGGGCAGCTCCTACAATGAGCAGTTCTTC. Translation gives CASSLGWDRGSSYNEQFF. The chain is built from TRBV5-4 and TRBJ2-1; TRBD1 matches at 10 bases. The germline CDR1 and CDR2 sequences are SGHNT and YYREEE (reference sequence). CDR3 length equals 18 residues. After removal of 0 bases from V and 0 bases from J, the junction contained 6 bases not matched to a gene.

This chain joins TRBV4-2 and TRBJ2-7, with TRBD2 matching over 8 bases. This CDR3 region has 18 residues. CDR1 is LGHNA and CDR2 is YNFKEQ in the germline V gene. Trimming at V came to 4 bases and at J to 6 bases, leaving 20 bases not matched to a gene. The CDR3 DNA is TGTGCCAGCAGCCTAATCCAGCTCTCGGGAGGGCCCCCATCCGAGCAGTACTTC. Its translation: CASSLIQLSGGPPSEQYF.